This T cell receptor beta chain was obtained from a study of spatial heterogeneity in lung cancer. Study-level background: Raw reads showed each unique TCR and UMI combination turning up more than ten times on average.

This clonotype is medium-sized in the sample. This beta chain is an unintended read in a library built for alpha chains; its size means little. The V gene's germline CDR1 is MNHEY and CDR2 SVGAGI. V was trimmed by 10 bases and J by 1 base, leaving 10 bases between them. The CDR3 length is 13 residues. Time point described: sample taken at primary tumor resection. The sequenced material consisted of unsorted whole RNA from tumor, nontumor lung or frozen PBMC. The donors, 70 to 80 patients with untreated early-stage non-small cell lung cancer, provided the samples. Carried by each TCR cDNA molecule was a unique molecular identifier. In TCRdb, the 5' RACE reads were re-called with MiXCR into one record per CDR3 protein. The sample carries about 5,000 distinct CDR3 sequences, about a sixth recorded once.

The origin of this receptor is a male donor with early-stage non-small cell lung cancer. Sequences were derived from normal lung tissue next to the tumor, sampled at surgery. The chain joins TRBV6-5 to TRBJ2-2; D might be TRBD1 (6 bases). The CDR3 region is CAIKTGNTGELFF. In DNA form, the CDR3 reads TGTGCCATCAAGACAGGGAACACCGGGGAGCTGTTTTTT.